A single sample gave rise to the 24 T cell receptor beta chains below, sequenced in a study of a mutant IDH1 vaccine in newly diagnosed glioma. Repertoires were generated with immunoSEQ multiplex PCR, while TCRdb's copy carries only in-frame clones and drops some. The data hold 85,000 to 100,000 clones, with 83% observed a single time. The sample's time point: baseline, week 1 (first vaccination visit). The treatment was: pre-vaccination baseline after standard-of-care therapy. The sequencing here drew on PBMCs, taken from a glioma patient treated with radiotherapy, temozolomide or both. The receptors were sampled from a woman aged 45-59 years with glioma.

The chain joins TRBV10-3 to TRBJ2-2; 11 bases match TRBD1. CDR3 length: 14 residues. J was trimmed by 7 bases and V by 7 bases; bases with no gene match: 5. Germline assignment: CDR1 ENHRY and CDR2 SYGVKD. The CDR3 spells CAIKGTGGNGELFF. CDR3 in DNA: TGTGCCATCAAGGGGACAGGGGGTAACGGGGAGCTGTTTTTT.

J is TRBJ1-5 and V is TRBV4-2; D is undetermined. CDR1 LGHNA and CDR2 YNFKEQ come from the germline V gene. This CDR3 contains 16 residues. Trimming took 1 base from V and 1 from J, leaving 11 bases between them. The CDR3 coding sequence is TGTGCCAGCAGCCAAGGGGCATACCTAAGCAATCAGCCCCAGCATTTT. The encoded protein is CASSQGAYLSNQPQHF.

The V gene is TRBV18, the J gene TRBJ2-2; D is possibly TRBD2 (6 bases). The CDR3 runs to 16 residues. CDR1 and CDR2 from the germline V gene are KGHSH and LQKENI. V lost 0 bases and J 6 bases, leaving 14 bases between the germline ends. The CDR3 loop is CASSPPVREAAGELFF. The CDR3, as DNA: TGTGCCAGCTCACCACCGGTTAGGGAGGCGGCCGGGGAGCTGTTTTTT.

V is TRBV29-1 and J is TRBJ2-7, with D maybe TRBD1 (6 bases). The ends were cut back, 5 bases at V and 3 bases at J, with 11 bases in the middle. The CDR3 extends over 12 amino acids. Germline V CDR1 and CDR2: SQVTM, ANQGSEA. DNA of the CDR3: TGCAGCGTTCTTGGGGGCAACTACGAGCAGTACTTC. This sequence encodes CSVLGGNYEQYF.

This clone was detected a few times. This rearrangement joins TRBV27 to TRBJ2-7; D might be TRBD1 (5 bases). Germline CDR1 and CDR2: MNHEY and SMNVEV (reference sequence). The CDR3 totals 14 residues. Deletions cut 3 bases from V and 2 bases from J, with 11 bases between. CDR3 region: CASSLRQGTYEQYF. DNA for the CDR3: TGTGCCAGCAGTTTGAGGCAGGGCACCTACGAGCAGTACTTC.

With regard to this clone: Other DNA sequences in the same sample also yield this CDR3. The chain couples TRBV6-5 to TRBJ2-7, with TRBD2 matching over 9 bases. The germline V gene encodes CDR1 MNHEY and CDR2 SVGAGI. The junction had 0 bases not matched to a gene; V was cut back by 2 bases and J by 1 base. The CDR3 spans 14 residues. The CDR3 coding sequence is TGTGCCAGCAGTTACGCGGGGGGGTCCTACGAGCAGTACTTC. Its protein product is CASSYAGGSYEQYF.

V usage is TRBV2 and J usage is TRBJ1-5; D is unclear. Germline loops: CDR1 SNHLY, CDR2 FYNNEI. This CDR3 region has 15 residues. The V and J ends lost 3 bases and 0 bases respectively, with 9 bases between them. The CDR3 here is CASSEYLSSNQPQHF. DNA for the CDR3: TGTGCCAGCAGTGAGTATCTGAGTAGCAATCAGCCCCAGCATTTT.

The table lists this clone with a count of one. This rearrangement joins TRBV5-6 to TRBJ2-5; D not resolved. The CDR3 loop spans 16 amino acids. Germline V gene lookup returns CDR1 SGHDT and CDR2 YYEEEE. Trimming removed 4 bases from V and 1 base from J, with 17 bases in between. This CDR3 is CASSGRVGPSQETQYF. The CDR3 region has the DNA TGTGCCAGCAGCGGCCGGGTAGGCCCGTCCCAAGAGACCCAGTACTTC.

The V and J genes are TRBV5-1 and TRBJ2-6; 16 bases are shared with TRBD2. Germline-derived CDR1 and CDR2 are SGHRS and YFSETQ. This CDR3 comprises 19 residues. Trimming removed 8 bases from V and 3 bases from J; junction bases left unmatched: 11. CDR3: CASSQGLAGGLDGANVLTF. CDR3 coding DNA: TGCGCCAGTTCGCAGGGACTAGCGGGGGGGCTCGATGGGGCCAACGTCCTGACTTTC.

A note on this clone: The same CDR3 arises from other DNA sequences in this sample as well. The V and J genes are TRBV10-3 and TRBJ1-1; D unresolved. The V gene's germline CDR1 is ENHRY and CDR2 SYGVKD. V was clipped by 2 bases and J by 1 base, with 5 bases between them. This CDR3 contains 13 residues. Here the CDR3 DNA reads TGTGCCATCAGTGAGGGGCGGAACACTGAAGCTTTCTTT. This gives the protein CAISEGRNTEAFF.

This clone appeared a few times. This chain connects TRBV27 to TRBJ1-1; no clear D. Between the trimmed V and J ends, which lost 4 bases and 0 bases, there was a span of 9 bases. The germline V gene encodes CDR1 MNHEY and CDR2 SMNVEV (reference sequence). The CDR3 has 14 residues. CDR3 protein: CASSSNGLNTEAFF. The DNA for the CDR3 is TGTGCCAGCAGTTCGAACGGTTTGAACACTGAAGCTTTCTTT.

The chain joins TRBV18 to TRBJ2-7; D is perhaps TRBD1 (6 bases). CDR3 size: 16 residues. Germline V lookup: CDR1 KGHSH, CDR2 LQKENI. V dropped 3 bases and J dropped 0 bases, with 15 bases sitting between them. The CDR3 coding sequence is TGTGCCAGCTCACCCGGACAGACCAGAAGCTCCTACGAGCAGTACTTC. This sequence encodes CASSPGQTRSSYEQYF.

This chain connects TRBV18 to TRBJ2-5; D call uncertain. Per the germline V gene, CDR1 is KGHSH and CDR2 is LQKENI. Trimming removed 3 bases from V and 4 bases from J, with 15 bases in between. CDR3 length equals 15 residues. The CDR3 spells CASSPQSQETETQYF. CDR3 DNA: TGTGCCAGCTCACCCCAGTCCCAAGAAACAGAGACCCAGTACTTC.

The chain is built from TRBV5-1 and TRBJ2-5; 8 nucleotides agree with TRBD2. The CDR3 has 16 amino acids. CDR1 and CDR2 from the germline V gene are SGHRS and YFSETQ. V dropped 4 bases and J dropped 2; count of bases not matched to a gene: 10. Here the CDR3 reads CASSPIGGDRQETQYF. The CDR3 DNA follows: TGCGCCAGCAGCCCGATCGGGGGGGACCGGCAAGAGACCCAGTACTTC.

The chain joins TRBV30 to TRBJ2-7, with 7 bases fitting TRBD1. V dropped 3 bases and J dropped 3; count of bases not matched to a gene: 20. The CDR3 is 18 residues long. Germline V gene sequence: CDR1 GTSNPN, CDR2 SVGIG (reference sequence). The CDR3 sequence: CAWSAVRPNRGQIYEQYF. CDR3 nucleotide sequence: TGTGCCTGGAGCGCGGTTCGGCCAAACCGGGGACAGATCTACGAGCAGTACTTC.

The chain is built from TRBV10-2 and TRBJ2-5; possibly TRBD2 for D (5 bases). The CDR3 is 14 residues long. Trimming removed 2 bases from V and 7 bases from J, with 14 bases in between. Germline V gives CDR1 WSHSY, CDR2 SAAADI. DNA of the CDR3: TGCGCCAGCAGTGAGGTTTTAATCCGGGGGACCCAGTACTTC. It specifies CASSEVLIRGTQYF.

The chain is built from TRBV30 and TRBJ2-7; TRBD2 aligns across 8 bases. Trimming took 0 bases from V and 2 from J; bases not matched to a gene: 12. Germline assignment: CDR1 GTSNPN and CDR2 SVGIG (reference sequence). The CDR3 is made up of 17 amino acids. In DNA form, the CDR3 reads TGTGCCTGGAGTGTACGGTCGGCGGGGGGTCCCCCCTACGAGCAGTACTTC. Translating it yields CAWSVRSAGGPPYEQYF.

The chain carries TRBV5-1 and TRBJ2-2; 9 bases are a match to TRBD1. Per the germline V gene, CDR1 is SGHRS and CDR2 is YFSETQ. V was pared by 4 bases and J by 4 bases, with 8 bases of the junction left unmatched. This CDR3 is built from 16 residues. The CDR3: CASSESGTGITGELFF. CDR3 DNA sequence: TGCGCCAGCAGCGAATCCGGGACAGGGATCACCGGGGAGCTGTTTTTT. Filled out from reference TRBV5-1 and TRBJ2-2, the complete variable domain reads KAGVTQTPRYLIKTRGQQVTLSCSPISGHRSVSWYQQTPGQGLQFLFEYFSETQRNKGNFPGRFSGRQFSNSRSEMNVSTLELGDSALYLCASSESGTGITGELFFGEGSRLTVL.

This clone appeared a few times. Other DNA sequences in the sample encode the same CDR3. This sequence joins TRBV27 and TRBJ2-7; D assignment may be TRBD1 or TRBD2 (7 bases each). The CDR3 is 12 amino acids. V shed 6 bases and J shed 7 bases, with 13 bases lying between them. CDR1 and CDR2 from the germline V gene are MNHEY and SMNVEV (reference sequence). The CDR3 DNA reads TGTGCCAGCAGCCCTCAGGGGGGGGAGCAGTACTTC. The encoded protein is CASSPQGGEQYF.

This rearrangement joins TRBV7-2 to TRBJ1-2, with 7 bases lining up with TRBD1. Per germline, CDR1 SGHTA and CDR2 FQGNSA. The CDR3 sequence is 14 residues long. V trimming: 1 base; J trimming: 5 bases; junction bases outside the gene matches: 4. Written as DNA, the CDR3 is TGTGCCAGCAGCTTAGAGACAGGGAAATATGGCTACACCTTC. This sequence encodes CASSLETGKYGYTF.

The chain combines TRBV6-6 with TRBJ2-2; D is unclear. The CDR3 runs to 13 residues. Trimming took 2 bases from V and 6 from J, leaving 7 bases between them. Germline assignment: CDR1 MNHNY and CDR2 SVGAGI (reference sequence). The CDR3: CASSYLGPGELFF. For the CDR3, the DNA is TGTGCCAGCAGTTACCTCGGTCCCGGGGAGCTGTTTTTT.

The chain carries TRBV29-1 and TRBJ1-4; TRBD1 matches 9 bases. The CDR3 has 13 amino acids. V lost 7 bases, J lost 5 bases, and 5 bases stayed unmatched. Germline V CDR1 and CDR2: SQVTM, ANQGSEA. The CDR3 DNA follows: TGCAGCGCCGGGACAGGGTCGAATGAAAAACTGTTTTTT. Protein sequence: CSAGTGSNEKLFF.

The chain employs TRBV5-5 and TRBJ2-3, with D hard to call. This CDR3 spans 14 amino acids. Germline CDR1 is SGHKS and CDR2 is YYEKEE (reference sequence). The germline V and J ends were trimmed by 0 bases and 2 bases, with 7 bases remaining between them. CDR3 loop: CASSLVQATDTQYF. The DNA of the CDR3 is TGTGCCAGCAGCTTGGTGCAGGCCACAGATACGCAGTATTTT. Based on the CDR3 plus reference TRBV5-5 and TRBJ2-3, the full variable domain is DAGVTQSPTHLIKTRGQQVTLRCSPISGHKSVSWYQQVLGQGPQFIFQYYEKEERGRGNFPDRFSARQFPNYSSELNVNALLLGDSALYLCASSLVQATDTQYFGPGTRLTVL.

V gene TRBV14 combines with J gene TRBJ2-1, with a tentative D call TRBD1 (5 bases). V was trimmed by 4 bases and J by 4 bases, leaving 14 bases between them. The germline gives CDR1 SGHDN, CDR2 FVKESK. The CDR3 spans 15 residues. CDR3 in amino acids: CASSRQGLGYNEQFF. The CDR3 region has the DNA TGTGCCAGCAGCCGCCAGGGATTAGGGTACAATGAGCAGTTCTTC.